This T cell receptor (beta chain) originates from a study of blood T cells in healthy people across ages. Findings and caveats of the study: Both naive CD4+ cell counts and diversity were greater in long-lived donors than in aged donors. CMV status of donors was unknown, possibly confounding expanded clonotype changes.

The sample holds a few counts of this clonotype. Its matching antigen is unknown. CDR1 and CDR2 from the germline V gene are MGHDK and SYGVNS. The CDR3 is made up of 16 amino acids. Ranging in age from about 6 to 100, the donors were healthy Caucasian individuals from Russia. A second PCR of 7 to 11 cycles used a sample-barcoded 5' primer and a J-beta primer mix. TCRdb analysed the 5' RACE reads with MiXCR anew, one entry per CDR3 protein. Among roughly 860,000 distinct CDR3 sequences listed, approximately 59% were seen once. Sequencing was performed on blood. The V call is TRBV25-1, the J call TRBJ2-5, with 10 bases matching TRBD1. Gene TRBJ2-7 matches the end of the DNA better, so the J call may be wrong. The TCR originated in a man aged 25 to 45 in good health. The CDR3 loop reads CASSESKGQGFYEQYF. In DNA, the CDR3 is TGTGCCAGCAGTGAATCTAAGGGACAGGGGTTCTACGAGCAGTACTTC.